Presented here are 8 T cell receptor beta chains from one specimen sequenced in a study of blood T cell repertoires in COVID-19. TCRdb's table, derived via immunoSEQ multiplex PCR, lists solely in-frame clones and lacks some. The table lists tens of thousands of clones, around 89% of them singletons. Sequenced material: peripheral blood. Receptors were obtained from a human donor with active COVID-19. The donor label of this sample is uncertain.

This clone appeared once. The V gene is TRBV19, the J gene TRBJ2-7; D not certain. This CDR3 spans 12 amino acids. Germline CDR1 LNHDA, CDR2 SQIVND (reference sequence). Trimming took 4 bases from V and 2 from J, leaving 6 bases between them. CDR3 in amino acids: CASSTQAYEQYF. CDR3 in DNA: TGTGCCAGTAGTACCCAGGCCTACGAGCAGTACTTC. The variable domain in full, completed from reference TRBV19 and TRBJ2-7, reads DGGITQSPKYLFRKEGQNVTLSCEQNLNHDAMYWYRQDPGQGLRLIYYSQIVNDFQKGDIAEGYSVSREKKESFPLTVTSAQKNPTAFYLCASSTQAYEQYFGPGTRLTVT.

The rearrangement links TRBV11-3 to TRBJ2-2; 10 bases are a match to TRBD2. J gave up 4 bases and V 5 bases, and 7 bases lay outside the gene matches. The CDR3 sequence is 16 residues long. CDR1 and CDR2 from the germline V gene are SGHNT and YENEEA. The CDR3 loop is CASSLSSGSGTGELFF. The CDR3 region has the DNA TGTGCCAGCAGCCTATCTAGCGGGAGTGGCACCGGGGAGCTGTTTTTT.

This sequence joins TRBV15 and TRBJ2-6, with D unclear. Germline CDR1 reads LNHNV; CDR2 reads YYDKDF (reference sequence). The germline V and J ends were trimmed by 0 bases and 4 bases, with 7 bases remaining between them. The CDR3 runs 15 residues. DNA of the CDR3: TGTGCCACCAGCAGAGATATCTCGGGGGCCAACGTCCTGACTTTC. The encoded protein is CATSRDISGANVLTF.

The chain uses TRBV4-1 and TRBJ2-7; the D is unclear. Germline-derived CDR1 and CDR2 are MGHRA and YSYEKL. The CDR3 contains 13 residues. The V gene lost 0 bases and the J gene lost 2 bases, with 5 bases spanning the gap. The CDR3 loop is CASSQDNAYEQYF. The DNA for the CDR3 is TGCGCCAGCAGCCAAGATAATGCCTACGAGCAGTACTTC.

J is TRBJ1-1 and V is TRBV5-1; 8 bases are a match to TRBD1. CDR1 SGHRS and CDR2 YFSETQ come from the germline V gene. The V gene end was trimmed by 4 bases and the J gene end by 1 base; junction bases not matched to a gene: 3. The CDR3 length is 14 residues. CDR3 amino acids: CASSPGTGNTEAFF. The CDR3 coding sequence is TGCGCCAGCAGCCCTGGGACAGGGAACACTGAAGCTTTCTTT.

V and J are TRBV30 and TRBJ2-2; perhaps TRBD2 as D (5 bases). With 4 bases removed from V and 5 bases from J, the gap between germline ends came to 5 bases. The CDR3 runs 11 residues. Germline values: CDR1 GTSNPN, CDR2 SVGIG (reference sequence). CDR3 residues: CAWTGTGELFF. CDR3 nucleotides: TGTGCCTGGACGGGAACCGGGGAGCTGTTTTTT.

The chain uses TRBV7-2 and TRBJ2-5; weak D call: TRBD1 (7 bases). Trimming cost V 1 base and J 1 base, with 10 bases left between them. This CDR3 has 15 amino acids. CDR1 and CDR2 from the germline V gene are SGHTA and FQGNSA. The CDR3: CASSLVRDSQETQYF. As DNA, the CDR3 is TGTGCCAGCAGCTTAGTGCGGGACAGCCAAGAGACCCAGTACTTC.

The chain combines TRBV3-1 (or the pseudogene TRBV3-2) with TRBJ2-7; 9 bases align to TRBD2. The CDR3 has 13 amino acids. Germline V gene sequence: CDR1 LGHDT, CDR2 YNNKEL (reference sequence). V lost 7 bases, J lost 0 bases, and 1 base stayed unmatched. In DNA, the CDR3 is TGTGCCAGCAAGACTAGCGGCTCCTACGAGCAGTACTTC. Protein product: CASKTSGSYEQYF.